A selection of T cell receptor beta chains follows, all from one sample in a study of T cells in Graves' hyperthyroidism and ophthalmopathy. MiXCR, run by TCRdb on the multiplex PCR reads, gives a single entry per CDR3 protein. Of more than 500,000 distinct CDR3 sequences in the sample, roughly a sixth were seen once. Sequencing used blood. Receptors originate from a woman aged 25 to 45 with Graves' ophthalmopathy. The CDR3 runs from the conserved cysteine through the conserved F or W. Each record gives: J gene, V gene, clone size, D gene, CDR3 protein, CDR3 DNA. A D gene is named only where the DNA matches it firmly. Size tells how often a clone was seen (once, few, many) or the class of an expanded clone, and some rows leave it out.

j_gene: TRBJ1-1
v_gene: TRBV7-2
abundance: -
d_gene: TRBD1
CDR3aa: CASSPTGIEAFF
CDR3nt: TGTGCCAGCAGCCCGACAGGGATTGAAGCTTTCTTT

j_gene: TRBJ2-7
v_gene: TRBV4-3
abundance: -
d_gene: -
CDR3aa: CASSQEGLRSYEQYF
CDR3nt: TGCGCCAGCAGCCAAGAGGGACTCCGCTCCTACGAGCAGTACTTC

j_gene: TRBJ1-1
v_gene: TRBV14
abundance: many
d_gene: TRBD1
CDR3aa: CASSLWTGGSEAFF
CDR3nt: TGTGCCAGCAGCCTGTGGACAGGGGGCAGCGAAGCTTTCTTT

j_gene: TRBJ1-1
v_gene: TRBV6-1
abundance: -
d_gene: -
CDR3aa: CASTAGFEAFF
CDR3nt: TGTGCCAGCACGGCAGGGTTTGAAGCTTTCTTT

j_gene: TRBJ2-7
v_gene: TRBV6-1
abundance: many
d_gene: -
CDR3aa: CASRPDSSYEQYF
CDR3nt: TGTGCCAGCAGGCCGGACAGCTCCTACGAGCAGTACTTC

j_gene: TRBJ1-6
v_gene: TRBV11-2
abundance: -
d_gene: TRBD1
CDR3aa: CASSLPGGSPLHF
CDR3nt: TGTGCCAGCAGCCTCCCAGGGGGTTCACCCCTCCACTTT

j_gene: TRBJ2-7
v_gene: TRBV20-1
abundance: -
d_gene: TRBD1
CDR3aa: CSAPKDVTGGITYEQYF
CDR3nt: TGCAGTGCTCCAAAAGACGTGACAGGGGGTATCACCTACGAGCAGTACTTC

j_gene: TRBJ2-7
v_gene: TRBV20-1
abundance: few
d_gene: -
CDR3aa: CSAPPPGAYEQYF
CDR3nt: TGCAGTGCTCCCCCCCCGGGGGCCTACGAGCAGTACTTC

j_gene: TRBJ2-7
v_gene: TRBV19
abundance: few
d_gene: -
CDR3aa: CASSIPGNREQYF
CDR3nt: TGTGCCAGTAGTATACCCGGGAACCGGGAGCAGTACTTC

j_gene: TRBJ2-3
v_gene: TRBV27
abundance: many
d_gene: -
CDR3aa: CASSFVGRADTQYF
CDR3nt: TGTGCCAGCAGTTTCGTGGGGCGCGCAGATACGCAGTATTTT

j_gene: TRBJ2-7
v_gene: TRBV20-1
abundance: many
d_gene: -
CDR3aa: CSALGDRPYEQYF
CDR3nt: TGCAGCGCTCTAGGTGACAGACCCTACGAGCAGTACTTC

j_gene: TRBJ2-5
v_gene: TRBV5-6
abundance: many
d_gene: TRBD1
CDR3aa: CASSVGTGRQETQYF
CDR3nt: TGTGCCAGCAGCGTTGGGACAGGTCGGCAAGAGACCCAGTACTTC

j_gene: TRBJ1-5
v_gene: TRBV19
abundance: -
d_gene: TRBD1
CDR3aa: CASSSRPGTGSAQPQHF
CDR3nt: TGTGCCAGTAGTTCCCGTCCCGGGACAGGGTCAGCTCAGCCCCAGCATTTT

j_gene: TRBJ2-1
v_gene: TRBV28
abundance: many
d_gene: TRBD2
CDR3aa: CASSFWASGIDEQFF
CDR3nt: TGTGCCAGCAGTTTTTGGGCTAGCGGGATAGATGAGCAGTTCTTC

j_gene: TRBJ2-1
v_gene: TRBV28
abundance: many
d_gene: -
CDR3aa: CASESLEAQWEQFF
CDR3nt: TGTGCCAGCGAATCTTTAGAAGCCCAATGGGAGCAGTTCTTC

j_gene: TRBJ1-5
v_gene: TRBV6-2/TRBV6-3
abundance: many
d_gene: -
CDR3aa: CASSYSRGGREYGQPQHF
CDR3nt: TGTGCCAGCAGTTACTCGAGGGGGGGCCGGGAGTATGGACAGCCCCAGCATTTT

j_gene: TRBJ2-1
v_gene: TRBV12-5
abundance: few
d_gene: -
CDR3aa: CASGLVLPGVQFF
CDR3nt: TGTGCTAGTGGTTTGGTACTCCCAGGGGTGCAGTTCTTC

j_gene: TRBJ2-7
v_gene: TRBV28
abundance: many
d_gene: -
CDR3aa: CATLMWGAGEQYF
CDR3nt: TGTGCCACCCTAATGTGGGGGGCGGGGGAGCAGTACTTC

j_gene: TRBJ2-3
v_gene: TRBV28
abundance: -
d_gene: -
CDR3aa: CASSLNPGTDTQYF
CDR3nt: TGTGCCAGCAGTTTGAATCCGGGCACAGATACGCAGTATTTT

j_gene: TRBJ1-1
v_gene: TRBV2
abundance: -
d_gene: TRBD1
CDR3aa: CASSGTGERTEAFF
CDR3nt: TGTGCCAGCAGTGGGACAGGGGAGAGAACTGAAGCTTTCTTT

j_gene: TRBJ1-5
v_gene: TRBV6-2/TRBV6-3
abundance: many
d_gene: -
CDR3aa: CASSYPTGIDDQPQHF
CDR3nt: TGTGCCAGCAGTTACCCAACAGGGATTGATGATCAGCCCCAGCATTTT

j_gene: TRBJ2-5
v_gene: TRBV29-1
abundance: many
d_gene: -
CDR3aa: CSVESRGRETQYF
CDR3nt: TGCAGCGTTGAATCGCGGGGGCGTGAGACCCAGTACTTC

j_gene: TRBJ2-1
v_gene: TRBV30
abundance: many
d_gene: -
CDR3aa: CAWSMRLGNEQFF
CDR3nt: TGTGCCTGGAGTATGCGCTTAGGCAATGAGCAGTTCTTC

j_gene: TRBJ2-7
v_gene: TRBV28
abundance: many
d_gene: -
CDR3aa: CASSLPGSSSYEQYF
CDR3nt: TGTGCCAGCAGTCTCCCAGGGAGTAGCTCCTACGAGCAGTACTTC

j_gene: TRBJ2-5
v_gene: TRBV6-5
abundance: -
d_gene: -
CDR3aa: CASSYQTGGFQETQYF
CDR3nt: TGTGCCAGCAGTTACCAGACTGGCGGGTTTCAAGAGACCCAGTACTTC

j_gene: TRBJ2-3
v_gene: TRBV29-1
abundance: -
d_gene: TRBD2
CDR3aa: CSVEGLAGSPASTDTQYF
CDR3nt: TGCAGCGTTGAGGGACTAGCGGGATCGCCCGCTAGCACAGATACGCAGTATTTT

j_gene: TRBJ1-1
v_gene: TRBV12-3/TRBV12-4
abundance: many
d_gene: TRBD1
CDR3aa: CASRPGQGEAFF
CDR3nt: TGTGCCAGCAGGCCGGGACAGGGTGAAGCTTTCTTT

j_gene: TRBJ2-7
v_gene: TRBV28
abundance: few
d_gene: -
CDR3aa: CASRVGPGEQYF
CDR3nt: TGTGCCAGCCGGGTAGGGCCGGGCGAGCAGTACTTC

j_gene: TRBJ2-1
v_gene: TRBV28
abundance: many
d_gene: -
CDR3aa: CASSSLTGTLGDEQFF
CDR3nt: TGTGCCAGCAGTTCCCTCACCGGGACCCTAGGGGATGAGCAGTTCTTC

j_gene: TRBJ1-5
v_gene: TRBV24-1
abundance: many
d_gene: -
CDR3aa: CATSEGTLNQPQHF
CDR3nt: TGTGCCACCAGTGAGGGGACACTGAATCAGCCCCAGCATTTT

j_gene: TRBJ2-3
v_gene: TRBV28
abundance: many
d_gene: TRBD1
CDR3aa: CASSPQGADTQYF
CDR3nt: TGTGCCAGCAGTCCCCAGGGGGCCGATACGCAGTATTTT

j_gene: TRBJ2-7
v_gene: TRBV19
abundance: few
d_gene: -
CDR3aa: CASSQERTGEQYF
CDR3nt: TGTGCCAGTAGCCAGGAAAGAACAGGGGAGCAGTACTTC

j_gene: TRBJ2-7
v_gene: TRBV20-1
abundance: many
d_gene: -
CDR3aa: CSARDRLAPYEQYF
CDR3nt: TGCAGTGCTAGAGATCGGCTAGCTCCCTACGAGCAGTACTTC

j_gene: TRBJ2-7
v_gene: TRBV11-2
abundance: few
d_gene: -
CDR3aa: CASSGGGGLGEQYF
CDR3nt: TGTGCCAGCAGCGGAGGGGGGGGGCTTGGCGAGCAGTACTTC

j_gene: TRBJ1-4
v_gene: TRBV4-3
abundance: once
d_gene: -
CDR3aa: CASSQDGGGVGKLFF
CDR3nt: TGCGCCAGCAGCCAAGATGGTGGAGGGGTTGGGAAACTGTTTTTT

j_gene: TRBJ2-3
v_gene: TRBV6-2/TRBV6-3
abundance: -
d_gene: -
CDR3aa: CATGDPSTDTQYF
CDR3nt: TGTGCGACGGGGGACCCTAGCACAGATACGCAGTATTTT

j_gene: TRBJ2-3
v_gene: TRBV4-3
abundance: few
d_gene: TRBD2
CDR3aa: CASSQDVAGDTQYF
CDR3nt: TGCGCCAGCAGCCAAGATGTAGCGGGAGATACGCAGTATTTT

j_gene: TRBJ1-5
v_gene: TRBV12-3/TRBV12-4
abundance: many
d_gene: TRBD1
CDR3aa: CASSTTDRVDGNQPQHF
CDR3nt: TGTGCCAGCAGCACTACGGACAGGGTAGACGGGAATCAGCCCCAGCATTTT

j_gene: TRBJ2-5
v_gene: TRBV6-2/TRBV6-3
abundance: few
d_gene: TRBD1
CDR3aa: CASSRTGAFHPQETQYF
CDR3nt: TGTGCCAGCAGCCGGACAGGGGCGTTTCACCCTCAAGAGACCCAGTACTTC

j_gene: TRBJ1-1
v_gene: TRBV20-1
abundance: many
d_gene: -
CDR3aa: CSAAPLGVGKGEAFF
CDR3nt: TGCAGTGCCGCCCCCCTAGGGGTCGGTAAGGGTGAAGCTTTCTTT

j_gene: TRBJ1-2
v_gene: TRBV4-1
abundance: -
d_gene: TRBD1
CDR3aa: CASSHGTGGLYGYTF
CDR3nt: TGCGCCAGCAGCCATGGGACAGGGGGTCTCTATGGCTACACCTTC

j_gene: TRBJ1-3
v_gene: TRBV20-1
abundance: -
d_gene: -
CDR3aa: CSAREGGNTIYF
CDR3nt: TGCAGTGCTAGAGAGGGAGGAAACACCATATATTTT

j_gene: TRBJ1-6
v_gene: TRBV3-1
abundance: -
d_gene: -
CDR3aa: CASSQSTVSPPHF
CDR3nt: TGTGCCAGCAGCCAATCCACGGTTTCACCCCCCCACTTT

j_gene: TRBJ2-7
v_gene: TRBV11-1
abundance: many
d_gene: -
CDR3aa: CASSLDRNDEQYF
CDR3nt: TGTGCCAGCAGCTTAGATAGGAACGACGAGCAGTACTTC

j_gene: TRBJ2-2
v_gene: TRBV15
abundance: many
d_gene: -
CDR3aa: CATSRDMASPTGELFF
CDR3nt: TGTGCCACCAGCAGAGATATGGCCTCCCCCACCGGGGAGCTGTTTTTT

j_gene: TRBJ2-7
v_gene: TRBV2
abundance: -
d_gene: TRBD1
CDR3aa: CASSLGDRDSYGQYF
CDR3nt: TGTGCCAGCAGCTTGGGGGACAGGGATTCCTACGGGCAGTACTTC

j_gene: TRBJ1-2
v_gene: TRBV24-1
abundance: -
d_gene: TRBD1
CDR3aa: CATSDRDRSSYGYTF
CDR3nt: TGTGCCACCAGTGACCGGGACAGGAGCTCCTATGGCTACACCTTC

j_gene: TRBJ2-5
v_gene: TRBV20-1
abundance: once
d_gene: TRBD2
CDR3aa: CSAREASPGLALETQHF
CDR3nt: TGCAGTGCTAGAGAGGCCTCCCCGGGACTAGCGCTAGAGACCCAGCACTTC

j_gene: TRBJ2-7
v_gene: TRBV10-3
abundance: -
d_gene: -
CDR3aa: CAISFSVTYEQYF
CDR3nt: TGTGCCATTAGCTTTAGCGTCACCTACGAGCAGTACTTC

j_gene: TRBJ2-1
v_gene: TRBV20-1
abundance: many
d_gene: -
CDR3aa: CSALTSNSYNEQFF
CDR3nt: TGCAGTGCCTTAACTAGCAACTCCTACAATGAGCAGTTCTTC

j_gene: TRBJ2-3
v_gene: TRBV6-1
abundance: -
d_gene: TRBD2
CDR3aa: CASSRSSGLTDTQYF
CDR3nt: TGTGCCAGCAGTCGCTCTAGCGGACTTACAGATACGCAGTATTTT

j_gene: TRBJ2-7
v_gene: TRBV28
abundance: many
d_gene: TRBD1
CDR3aa: CASSFHGTGNFSYEQYF
CDR3nt: TGTGCCAGCAGTTTCCACGGGACAGGTAATTTCTCCTACGAGCAGTACTTC

j_gene: TRBJ1-3
v_gene: TRBV29-1
abundance: few
d_gene: -
CDR3aa: CSVDSADSGNTIYF
CDR3nt: TGCAGCGTTGACTCGGCAGACTCTGGAAACACCATATATTTT

j_gene: TRBJ2-1
v_gene: TRBV20-1
abundance: many
d_gene: -
CDR3aa: CSAQGLRVGKEQFF
CDR3nt: TGCAGTGCCCAAGGACTAAGGGTCGGCAAAGAGCAGTTCTTC

j_gene: TRBJ2-7
v_gene: TRBV6-1
abundance: -
d_gene: -
CDR3aa: CASSRPTSYYEQYF
CDR3nt: TGTGCCAGCAGTCGGCCGACGAGCTATTACGAGCAGTACTTC